This entry concerns a single T cell receptor beta chain. Assay: immunoSEQ multiplex PCR; the TCRdb copy retains only in-frame clones and omits some. The sample has some 90,000 clones, roughly nine tenths seen once. These data are taken from a study of blood T cell repertoires in COVID-19. Background on the study: PBMCs, B-cell-depleted T cells, or T cells were the source of the cDNA or gDNA that made up the material.

Sequencing input: peripheral blood. This clonotype originated in a man aged 50 or older with acute or convalescent COVID-19.

CDR3 bases: TGTGCCAGCAGGGGGGACAACAATGAGCAGTTCTTC. Its protein product is CASRGDNNEQFF. This chain uses TRBV2 with TRBJ2-1; possibly TRBD1 for D (6 bases). CDR3 length: 12 amino acids. The germline CDR1 and CDR2 sequences are SNHLY and FYNNEI. Trimming left V 6 bases short and J 5 bases short, with 8 bases between.